The 31 T cell receptor beta chains listed next were all sequenced from one sample in a study of blood T cell repertoires in COVID-19. Profiled with immunoSEQ multiplex PCR; TCRdb holds only in-frame clones, not every one. The data show about 150,000 clones, about 89% seen once. The specimen sequenced was peripheral blood. The receptor set was obtained from a man in his forties or fifties with acute or convalescent COVID-19.

This chain links TRBV6-5 with TRBJ2-5; tentative D call: TRBD1 (7 bases). The germline V and J ends were trimmed by 0 bases and 6 bases, with 14 bases remaining between them. The CDR3 totals 15 residues. The germline V gene encodes CDR1 MNHEY and CDR2 SVGAGI. The CDR3, as DNA: TGTGCCAGCAGTTACTCGCCAGGGGGGAAACAGACCCAGTACTTC. Translated: CASSYSPGGKQTQYF.

The chain is built from TRBV30 and TRBJ2-5; D uncertain. Germline lookup yields CDR1 GTSNPN and CDR2 SVGIG (reference sequence). The CDR3 consists of 13 residues. V dropped 0 bases and J dropped 5 bases, with 10 bases sitting between them. CDR3: CAWSVLLWETQYF. The CDR3 DNA reads TGTGCCTGGAGTGTACTTCTTTGGGAGACCCAGTACTTC. The variable domain in full, completed from reference TRBV30 and TRBJ2-5, reads SQTIHQWPATLVQPVGSPLSLECTVEGTSNPNLYWYRQAAGRGLQLLFYSVGIGQISSEVPQNLSASRPQDRQFILSSKKLLLSDSGFYLCAWSVLLWETQYFGPGTRLLVL.

The chain employs TRBV15 and TRBJ1-5, with TRBD1 as a possible D gene (6 bases). The CDR3 runs 15 residues. The V gene's germline CDR1 is LNHNV and CDR2 YYDKDF (reference sequence). The V and J ends lost 0 bases and 5 bases respectively, with 11 bases between them. The CDR3 protein is CATSREWGGDQPQHF. DNA for the CDR3: TGTGCCACCAGCAGAGAGTGGGGGGGCGATCAGCCCCAGCATTTT.

The V gene is TRBV24-1, the J gene TRBJ2-3; 11 bases match TRBD2. Germline-derived CDR1 and CDR2 are KGHDR and SFDVKD. The junction had 6 bases not matched to a gene; V was cut back by 6 bases and J by 5 bases. CDR3 length equals 15 residues. The CDR3 DNA reads TGTGCCACCAGTCTTAGCGGGGGGGCAGAAGATACGCAGTATTTT. It encodes CATSLSGGAEDTQYF.

CDR3 protein: CATSRDQVQGSEKLFF. The CDR3 DNA reads TGTGCCACCAGCAGAGATCAAGTACAGGGGAGTGAAAAACTGTTTTTT. The V gene is TRBV15, the J gene TRBJ1-4, with 7 bases identical to TRBD1. This CDR3 is 16 amino acids long. V was pared by 0 bases and J by 7 bases, with 8 bases of the junction left unmatched. Germline lookup yields CDR1 LNHNV and CDR2 YYDKDF (reference sequence).

V is TRBV9 and J is TRBJ2-5, with D tentatively TRBD2 (7 bases). V lost 0 bases, J lost 5 bases, and 20 bases lay in between. The V gene's germline CDR1 is SGDLS and CDR2 YYNGEE. CDR3 length: 17 residues. CDR3 loop: CASSVVAGEGDVETQYF. The CDR3 DNA follows: TGTGCCAGCAGCGTAGTGGCGGGAGAGGGGGACGTGGAGACCCAGTACTTC. Complete variable domain (other parts from reference TRBV9 and TRBJ2-5): DSGVTQTPKHLITATGQRVTLRCSPRSGDLSVYWYQQSLDQGLQFLIQYYNGEERAKGNILERFSAQQFPDLHSELNLSSLELGDSALYFCASSVVAGEGDVETQYFGPGTRLLVL.

This chain uses TRBV18 with TRBJ1-6, with 7 bases that match TRBD1. The length of the CDR3 is 17 residues. V lost 5 bases, J lost 4 bases, and 11 bases stayed unmatched. Germline CDR1 KGHSH, CDR2 LQKENI. The CDR3, as DNA: TGTGCCAGCTCAAACCGGCCCCAACAGGGGTATAATTCACCCCTCCACTTT. It codes for CASSNRPQQGYNSPLHF.

The chain uses TRBV7-2 and TRBJ2-7; 7 nucleotides align to TRBD2. J gave up 13 bases and V 1 base, and 13 bases lay outside the gene matches. This CDR3 contains 14 residues. CDR1 is SGHTA and CDR2 is FQGNSA in the germline V gene. CDR3 coding DNA: TGTGCCAGCAGCTTAGGGGGAGAGCGGGATACGCGTTACTTC. It specifies CASSLGGERDTRYF.

V gene TRBV11-2 combines with J gene TRBJ2-7; 9 nucleotides line up with TRBD2. This CDR3 contains 15 residues. The germline CDR1 and CDR2 sequences are SGHAT and FQNNGV. With V trimmed by 3 bases and J by 6 bases, 9 bases remained unmatched. CDR3 amino acids: CASSLLSGRFVEQYF. CDR3 coding DNA: TGTGCCAGCAGCTTGCTTAGCGGGAGATTTGTCGAGCAGTACTTC.

The chain links TRBV6-1 to TRBJ1-1; D is undetermined. Trimming removed 2 bases from V and 1 base from J, with 5 bases in between. There are 13 residues in the CDR3. The V gene's germline CDR1 is MNHNS and CDR2 SASEGT. The CDR3 sequence: CASSESGNTEAFF. CDR3 DNA sequence: TGTGCCAGCAGTGAATCGGGGAACACTGAAGCTTTCTTT.

The gene calls are TRBV6-2 or TRBV6-3 and TRBJ1-5, with D perhaps TRBD1 (5 bases). From germline, CDR1 is MNHEY and CDR2 SVGEGT. V gave up 2 bases and J gave up 6 bases, with 14 bases separating them. CDR3 length: 15 amino acids. The CDR3 DNA reads TGTGCCAGCAGTTACGGCGGGGGATTAGCTCAGCCCCAGCATTTT. Protein product: CASSYGGGLAQPQHF.

The chain links TRBV7-9 to TRBJ2-7, with 7 bases identical to TRBD1. Germline V gives CDR1 SEHNR, CDR2 FQNEAQ (reference sequence). V shed 1 base and J 3 bases; nucleotides not matched to a gene: 12. This CDR3 contains 17 residues. The DNA of the CDR3 is TGTGCCAGCAGCTTAGGAAGGGACAGTCTAGAAGGCTACGAGCAGTACTTC. It specifies CASSLGRDSLEGYEQYF.

The sample holds a few counts of this clone. The chain recombines TRBV5-1 with TRBJ2-1; TRBD2 matches at 13 bases. Per germline, CDR1 SGHRS and CDR2 YFSETQ. This CDR3 spans 17 amino acids. Losses at the gene ends were 3 bases for V and 7 bases for J; bases not matched to a gene: 10. This CDR3 reads CASSSGTSGVPGNEQFF. In nucleotides, the CDR3 is TGCGCCAGCAGCTCCGGGACTAGCGGGGTCCCCGGGAATGAGCAGTTCTTC.

In this sample, this clone turned up a few times. V and J are TRBV5-5 and TRBJ2-3; 8 bases match TRBD2. Trimming took 5 bases from V and 2 from J; bases not matched to a gene: 10. The CDR3 is made up of 16 amino acids. Germline values: CDR1 SGHKS, CDR2 YYEKEE (reference sequence). CDR3 DNA: TGTGCCAGCAGTAGGACTAGCTGGTCCCTCACAGATACGCAGTATTTT. Translation gives CASSRTSWSLTDTQYF.

This chain links TRBV18 with TRBJ2-3; possibly TRBD1 for D (6 bases). V was clipped by 4 bases and J by 1 base, with 12 bases between them. The CDR3 contains 15 residues. CDR1 and CDR2 (germline): KGHSH, LQKENI. The CDR3 nucleotides read TGTGCCAGCTCACAACAGGGATTCGGCACAGATACGCAGTATTTT. Its translation: CASSQQGFGTDTQYF.

V gene TRBV4-2 combines with J gene TRBJ1-5; 8 nucleotides agree with TRBD1. The CDR3 covers 17 residues. The junction had 11 bases not matched to a gene; V was cut back by 0 bases and J by 7 bases. CDR1 is LGHNA, CDR2 YNFKEQ, per germline. The DNA of the CDR3 is TGTGCCAGCAGCCAAGACTTTAGCAGGGGGCAAGGCCAGCCCCAGCATTTT. Its protein product is CASSQDFSRGQGQPQHF.

The genes are TRBV10-3 and TRBJ2-7, with TRBD1 matching over 10 bases. Germline lookup yields CDR1 ENHRY and CDR2 SYGVKD. The CDR3 has 15 residues. Trimming removed 3 bases from V and 1 base from J; junction bases left unmatched: 3. The CDR3 sequence is CAISDGTGVSYEQYV. CDR3 DNA sequence: TGTGCCATCAGTGACGGGACAGGGGTGTCCTACGAGCAGTACGTC.

The V and J genes are TRBV30 and TRBJ2-5, with D possibly being TRBD2 (6 bases). This CDR3 has 16 amino acids. The germline V and J ends were trimmed by 2 bases and 3 bases, with 19 bases remaining between them. CDR1 and CDR2 from the germline V gene are GTSNPN and SVGIG (reference sequence). CDR3 DNA sequence: TGTGCCTGGAGTCATGGACAAGGAGGGCACGAAGAGACCCAGTACTTC. It yields the protein CAWSHGQGGHEETQYF.

This clone turned up a few times. The J gene is TRBJ2-5, the V gene TRBV10-1, with D unresolved. Trimming stripped 4 bases from V and 5 bases from J, with 11 bases between. CDR1 and CDR2 from the germline V gene are WNHNN and SYGVQD (reference sequence). CDR3 length equals 13 residues. CDR3 amino acids: CASSVAGTETQYF. The CDR3 DNA is TGCGCCAGCAGTGTGGCAGGCACGGAGACCCAGTACTTC.

CDR3 loop: CASSAETGGIYEQYF. DNA of the CDR3: TGCGCCAGCAGCGCGGAGACAGGGGGCATTTACGAGCAGTACTTC. This chain joins TRBV5-1 and TRBJ2-7; 10 nucleotides match TRBD1. The CDR3 is 15 amino acids. V shed 4 bases and J 4 bases; nucleotides not matched to a gene: 8. CDR1 is SGHRS, CDR2 YFSETQ, per germline.

This rearrangement joins TRBV30 to TRBJ1-4; D might be TRBD1 (6 bases). The germline V gene has CDR1 GTSNPN and CDR2 SVGIG (reference sequence). Deletions cut 4 bases from V and 5 bases from J, with 11 bases between. The CDR3 runs 13 residues. The CDR3 DNA reads TGTGCCTGGACCGGGACAAGCAATGAAAAACTGTTTTTT. Protein: CAWTGTSNEKLFF.

The genes are TRBV11-1 and TRBJ2-5; the D gene is possibly TRBD2 (5 bases). Germline-derived CDR1 and CDR2 are SGHAT and FQDESV (reference sequence). CDR3 length equals 13 residues. The V end was cut by 3 bases, the J end by 2 bases, with 7 bases between. The CDR3 reads CASSFGMQETQYF. For the CDR3, the DNA is TGTGCCAGCAGCTTCGGGATGCAAGAGACCCAGTACTTC. The full variable domain, its missing parts supplied by reference TRBV11-1 and TRBJ2-5, is EAEVAQSPRYKITEKSQAVAFWCDPISGHATLYWYRQILGQGPELLVQFQDESVVDDSQLPKDRFSAERLKGVDSTLKIQPAELGDSAMYLCASSFGMQETQYFGPGTRLLVL.

This rearrangement joins TRBV24-1 to TRBJ1-5; D not certain. The V and J ends lost 5 bases and 11 bases respectively, with 9 bases between them. Germline V gives CDR1 KGHDR, CDR2 SFDVKD. The CDR3 sequence is 11 residues long. CDR3 coding DNA: TGTGCCACCAGTGCCGGGTTGACCCAGCATTTT. Encoded protein: CATSAGLTQHF.

The chain uses TRBV12-3 or TRBV12-4 and TRBJ2-3; no clear D gene. The V gene lost 6 bases and the J gene lost 4 bases, with 5 bases spanning the gap. The CDR3 length is 11 residues. CDR3 nucleotide sequence: TGTGCCAGCAGCCGGTCAGATACGCAGTATTTT. The encoded protein is CASSRSDTQYF.

The J gene is TRBJ1-2, the V gene TRBV27, with D maybe TRBD1 (6 bases). The V gene lost 8 bases and the J gene lost 1 base, with 26 bases spanning the gap. The CDR3 sequence is 18 residues long. From germline, CDR1 is MNHEY and CDR2 SMNVEV (reference sequence). The CDR3 loop reads CASAQNGGGGRGNYGYTF. The CDR3 DNA is TGTGCCAGCGCTCAGAATGGGGGAGGGGGTCGGGGTAACTATGGCTACACCTTC.

The chain carries TRBV2 and TRBJ2-1; 9 nucleotides align to TRBD2. The CDR3 spans 15 residues. Germline values: CDR1 SNHLY, CDR2 FYNNEI. The ends lost 5 bases at V and 4 bases at J; junction bases unmatched: 6. The CDR3 reads CASSLAGAPYNEQFF. CDR3 DNA: TGTGCCAGCAGTTTAGCGGGGGCCCCATACAATGAGCAGTTCTTC. The full variable domain, completed using reference TRBV2 and TRBJ2-1, is EPEVTQTPSHQVTQMGQEVILRCVPISNHLYFYWYRQILGQKVEFLVSFYNNEISEKSEIFDDQFSVERPDGSNFTLKIRSTKLEDSAMYFCASSLAGAPYNEQFFGPGTRLTVL.

This CDR3 is CASSPSDITDTQYF. CDR3 nucleotides: TGCGCCAGCAGTCCTAGCGACATCACAGATACGCAGTATTTT. The chain joins TRBV5-1 to TRBJ2-3, with D possibly being TRBD2 (6 bases). Germline loops: CDR1 SGHRS, CDR2 YFSETQ. CDR3 size: 14 residues. The V end was cut by 5 bases, the J end by 2 bases, with 12 bases between.

The chain recombines TRBV6-2 or TRBV6-3 with TRBJ2-1, with TRBD2 matching 7 bases. Germline V gives CDR1 MNHEY, CDR2 SVGEGT. The CDR3 totals 17 residues. V shed 2 bases, J shed 4 bases, and the junction held 11 bases outside the gene matches. The DNA for the CDR3 is TGTGCCAGCAGTTACACCCGAACGGGGGGTTGGTACAATGAGCAGTTCTTC. It specifies CASSYTRTGGWYNEQFF.

This clone was seen only a few times. The chain recombines TRBV13 with TRBJ1-1, with D perhaps TRBD1 (5 bases). Germline V lookup: CDR1 PRHDT, CDR2 FYEKMQ (reference sequence). The CDR3 is made up of 14 amino acids. V shed 5 bases and J shed 0 bases, with 10 bases lying between them. The CDR3 sequence is CASSPRQMNTEAFF. CDR3 in DNA: TGTGCCAGCAGCCCTCGACAGATGAACACTGAAGCTTTCTTT.

The V call is TRBV2, the J call TRBJ1-2; 10 bases fit TRBD1. V shed 4 bases, J shed 2 bases, and the junction held 1 base outside the gene matches. CDR3 length: 14 amino acids. The germline CDR1 and CDR2 sequences are SNHLY and FYNNEI. In DNA, the CDR3 is TGTGCCAGCAGTGCGACAGGGGGCAACTATGGCTACACCTTC. Its translation is CASSATGGNYGYTF. The full variable domain, its missing parts supplied by reference TRBV2 and TRBJ1-2, is EPEVTQTPSHQVTQMGQEVILRCVPISNHLYFYWYRQILGQKVEFLVSFYNNEISEKSEIFDDQFSVERPDGSNFTLKIRSTKLEDSAMYFCASSATGGNYGYTFGSGTRLTVV.

This chain joins TRBV7-9 and TRBJ1-2; no clear D gene. CDR3 length equals 13 residues. V gave up 3 bases and J gave up 7 bases, with 12 bases separating them. CDR1 and CDR2 (germline): SEHNR, FQNEAQ (reference sequence). This CDR3 is CASSLWTEGGYTF. DNA of the CDR3: TGTGCCAGCAGCTTGTGGACCGAGGGTGGCTACACCTTC.